A selection of T cell receptor beta chains follows, all from one sample in a study of T cells after yellow fever vaccination. From the 5' RACE reads, TCRdb called clonotypes with MiXCR, one entry per CDR3 protein. The table includes about 330,000 distinct CDR3 sequences, roughly 4.3% detected once. Sequenced material: PBMCs, taken 5 days after the yellow fever booster vaccination. These TCRs come from a man aged 18-30 years who received the YFV17D yellow fever vaccine. CDR3s include the opening cysteine and the closing phenylalanine or tryptophan. D genes are given only for firm matches. Rows may omit the clone size; those that give it use once, few, many or a size class.

D,V,size,J,CDR3,DNA
-,TRBV7-6,few,TRBJ1-4,CASSLASGLSEKLFF,TGTGCCAGCAGCTTAGCGTCGGGATTAAGTGAAAAACTGTTTTTT
TRBD1,TRBV3-1,many,TRBJ1-1,CASSHTGTGGTEAFF,TGTGCCAGCAGCCATACCGGGACAGGGGGCACTGAAGCTTTCTTT
TRBD2,TRBV7-6,many,TRBJ2-3,CASSPRGAEPLDTQYF,TGTGCCAGCAGCCCGCGGGGGGCTGAACCCCTGGATACGCAGTATTTT
-,TRBV5-6,few,TRBJ2-7,CASSLVGQLENHEQYF,TGTGCCAGCAGCTTGGTTGGGCAGTTGGAGAACCACGAGCAGTACTTC
-,TRBV6-6,-,TRBJ2-2,CASSYSAGKRTGELFF,TGTGCCAGCAGTTACTCGGCAGGGAAAAGGACCGGGGAGCTGTTTTTT
TRBD1,TRBV20-1,few,TRBJ2-7,CSAGRQGASYEQYF,TGCAGTGCTGGAAGACAGGGAGCGTCCTACGAGCAGTACTTC
TRBD2,TRBV12-3/TRBV12-4,-,TRBJ2-5,CASSPSSGGGYAQETQYF,TGTGCCAGCAGTCCCTCTAGCGGGGGGGGATATGCCCAAGAGACCCAGTACTTC
TRBD2,TRBV11-2,-,TRBJ2-3,CASSLLRLAGAFSTDTQYF,TGTGCCAGCAGCTTACTCCGTCTAGCGGGGGCCTTTAGCACAGATACGCAGTATTTT
-,TRBV7-7,once,TRBJ2-1,CASSPRAGNEQFF,TGTGCTAGCAGCCCACGGGCGGGGAATGAGCAGTTCTTC
TRBD2,TRBV3-1,many,TRBJ2-3,CASSPSLAGETDTQYF,TGTGCCAGCAGCCCCTCACTAGCGGGGGAGACAGATACGCAGTATTTT
-,TRBV19,-,TRBJ1-2,CASSIWSDNYGYTF,TGTGCCAGTAGTATATGGTCGGATAACTATGGCTACACCTTC
-,TRBV20-1,-,TRBJ1-2,CSARDPRDGYTF,TGCAGTGCTAGAGATCCTAGGGATGGCTACACCTTC
TRBD1,TRBV7-2,few,TRBJ1-5,CASSTGTGRNQPQHF,TGTGCCAGCAGCACCGGGACAGGGAGGAATCAGCCCCAGCATTTT
TRBD1,TRBV20-1,few,TRBJ1-1,CSASSRGWTEAFF,TGCAGTGCTAGCAGCAGGGGGTGGACTGAAGCTTTCTTT
TRBD1,TRBV4-1,few,TRBJ1-6,CASSPTGTGLVNSPLHF,TGCGCCAGCAGCCCGACCGGGACAGGGCTAGTTAATTCACCCCTCCACTTT
-,TRBV12-3/TRBV12-4,-,TRBJ1-5,CASSLHYSNQPQHF,TGTGCCAGCAGTTTACATTATAGCAATCAGCCCCAGCATTTT